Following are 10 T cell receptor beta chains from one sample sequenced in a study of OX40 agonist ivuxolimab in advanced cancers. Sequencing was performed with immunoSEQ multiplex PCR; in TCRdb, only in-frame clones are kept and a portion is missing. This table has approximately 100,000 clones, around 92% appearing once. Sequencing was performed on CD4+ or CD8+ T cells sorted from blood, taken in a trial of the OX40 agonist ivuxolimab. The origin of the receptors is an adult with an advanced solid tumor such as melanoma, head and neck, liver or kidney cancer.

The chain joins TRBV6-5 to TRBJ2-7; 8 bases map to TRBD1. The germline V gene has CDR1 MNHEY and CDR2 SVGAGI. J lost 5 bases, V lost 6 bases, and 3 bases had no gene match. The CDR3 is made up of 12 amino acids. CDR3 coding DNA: TGTGCCAGCAGCATGACAGGGGACGAGCAGTACTTC. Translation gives CASSMTGDEQYF.

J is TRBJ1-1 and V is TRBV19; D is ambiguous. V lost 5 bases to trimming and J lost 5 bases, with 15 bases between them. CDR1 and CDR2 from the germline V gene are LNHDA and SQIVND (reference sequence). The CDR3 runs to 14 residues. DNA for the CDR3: TGTGCCAGTAGTGCCCAGGACTTTGGGACTGAAGCTTTCTTT. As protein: CASSAQDFGTEAFF. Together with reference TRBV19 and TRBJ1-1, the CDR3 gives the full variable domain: DGGITQSPKYLFRKEGQNVTLSCEQNLNHDAMYWYRQDPGQGLRLIYYSQIVNDFQKGDIAEGYSVSREKKESFPLTVTSAQKNPTAFYLCASSAQDFGTEAFFGQGTRLTVV.

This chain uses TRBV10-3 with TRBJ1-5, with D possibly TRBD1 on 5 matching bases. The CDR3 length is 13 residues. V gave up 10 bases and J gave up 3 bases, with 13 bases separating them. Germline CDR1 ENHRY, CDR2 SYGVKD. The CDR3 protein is CASGGRDNQPQHF. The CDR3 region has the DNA TGTGCCAGCGGTGGCAGGGACAATCAGCCCCAGCATTTT.

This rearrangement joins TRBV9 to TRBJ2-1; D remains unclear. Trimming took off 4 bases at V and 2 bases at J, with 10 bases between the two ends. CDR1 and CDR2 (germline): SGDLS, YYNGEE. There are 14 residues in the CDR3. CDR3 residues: CASSPPYAYNEQFF. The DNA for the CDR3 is TGTGCCAGCAGCCCACCGTACGCCTACAATGAGCAGTTCTTC.

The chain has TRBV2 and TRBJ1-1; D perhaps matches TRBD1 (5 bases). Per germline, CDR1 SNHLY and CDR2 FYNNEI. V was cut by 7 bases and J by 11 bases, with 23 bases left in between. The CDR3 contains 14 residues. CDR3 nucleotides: TGTGCCAGCACCGAAAACCGGTGGGCAGGGCCGGCTTTCTTT. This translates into CASTENRWAGPAFF.

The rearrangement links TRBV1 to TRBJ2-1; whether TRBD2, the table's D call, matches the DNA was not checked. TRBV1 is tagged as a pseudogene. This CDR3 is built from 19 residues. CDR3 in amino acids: CTSSQDGLAGGSSYNEQFF. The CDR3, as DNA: TGCACCAGCAGCCAAGATGGACTAGCGGGGGGGAGCTCCTACAATGAGCAGTTCTTC.

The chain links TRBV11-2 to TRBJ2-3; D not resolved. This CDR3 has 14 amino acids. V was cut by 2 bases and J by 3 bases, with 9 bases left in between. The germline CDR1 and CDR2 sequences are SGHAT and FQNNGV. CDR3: CASSLRLETDTQYF. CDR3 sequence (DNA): TGTGCCAGCAGCTTACGGTTGGAGACAGATACGCAGTATTTT.

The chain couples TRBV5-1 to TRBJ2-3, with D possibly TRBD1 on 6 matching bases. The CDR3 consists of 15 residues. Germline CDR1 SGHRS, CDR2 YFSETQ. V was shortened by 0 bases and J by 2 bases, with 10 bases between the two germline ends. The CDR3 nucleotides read TGCGCCAGCAGCTTGGAGACAGGACCCACAGATACGCAGTATTTT. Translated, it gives CASSLETGPTDTQYF.

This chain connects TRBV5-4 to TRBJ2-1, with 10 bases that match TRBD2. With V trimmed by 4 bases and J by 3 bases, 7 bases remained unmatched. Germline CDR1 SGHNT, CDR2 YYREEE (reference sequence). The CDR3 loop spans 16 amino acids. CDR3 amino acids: CASSLGRLAGYNEQFF. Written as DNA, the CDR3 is TGTGCCAGCAGCCTGGGACGACTAGCGGGCTACAATGAGCAGTTCTTC.

This CDR3 reads CASSLPRQGYGYTF. The CDR3 nucleotides are TGTGCCAGCAGCTTACCCCGACAGGGCTATGGCTACACCTTC. The chain recombines TRBV7-2 with TRBJ1-2, with 7 bases that match TRBD1. The CDR3 runs to 14 residues. V lost 2 bases and J lost 4; bases outside the gene matches: 4. Germline V gives CDR1 SGHTA, CDR2 FQGNSA.